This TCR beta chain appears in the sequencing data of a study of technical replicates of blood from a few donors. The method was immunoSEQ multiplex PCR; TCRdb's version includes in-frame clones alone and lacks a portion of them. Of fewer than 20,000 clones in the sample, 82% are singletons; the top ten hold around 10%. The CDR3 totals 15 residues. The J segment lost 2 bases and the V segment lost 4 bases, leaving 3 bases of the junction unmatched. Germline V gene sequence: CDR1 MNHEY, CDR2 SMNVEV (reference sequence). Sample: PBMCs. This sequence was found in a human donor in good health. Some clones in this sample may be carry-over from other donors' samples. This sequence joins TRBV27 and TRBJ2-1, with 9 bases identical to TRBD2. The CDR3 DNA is TGTGCCAGCAGTTCCGGACTAGCGCCCTACAATGAGCAGTTCTTC. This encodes CASSSGLAPYNEQFF.